A single sample is the source of the 28 T cell receptor beta chains below, sequenced in a study of cytomegalovirus exposure and HLA in healthy donors (dated by TCRdb to about 2017). The receptor library was made with the immunoSEQ multiplex PCR assay. The multiplex PCR relied on a mix of 60 forward primers for TCR Vbeta segments and 13 reverse primers for TCR Jbeta segments. What TCRdb holds here is the immuneACCESS table cut down to in-frame rearrangements. Part of the clones is not present; checked against another copy, under half of the missing clones reflect an unresolved V gene, and the others are unexplained. The sample has some 40,000 clones on record, just under 75% of them singletons. The ten largest clonotypes hold approximately 6.3% of the sample. Material for sequencing was PBMCs. The receptors here all came from a man aged 30-40 years in good health and CMV-seronegative.

V and J are TRBV6-6 and TRBJ1-2; D is unresolved. Deletions cut 4 bases from V and 2 bases from J, with 5 bases between. Germline assignment: CDR1 MNHNY and CDR2 SVGAGI (reference sequence). The CDR3 sequence is 12 residues long. As DNA, the CDR3 is TGTGCCAGCAGTTTGGCAAACTATGGCTACACCTTC. It yields the protein CASSLANYGYTF.

The rearrangement links TRBV9 to TRBJ2-5; weak D call: TRBD2 (7 bases). Germline-derived CDR1 and CDR2 are SGDLS and YYNGEE. There are 16 residues in the CDR3. V was clipped by 4 bases and J by 2 bases, with 18 bases between them. The CDR3 reads CASSPLGGAVQETQYF. In DNA, the CDR3 is TGTGCCAGCAGCCCTTTAGGGGGGGCGGTTCAAGAGACCCAGTACTTC. Together with reference TRBV9 and TRBJ2-5, the CDR3 gives the full variable domain: DSGVTQTPKHLITATGQRVTLRCSPRSGDLSVYWYQQSLDQGLQFLIQYYNGEERAKGNILERFSAQQFPDLHSELNLSSLELGDSALYFCASSPLGGAVQETQYFGPGTRLLVL.

Only a few counts were recorded for this clone. V is TRBV6-6 and J is TRBJ2-7, with D possibly matching TRBD1 (6 bases). V was shortened by 0 bases and J by 0 bases, with 12 bases between the two germline ends. The CDR3 sequence is 16 residues long. Per the germline V gene, CDR1 is MNHNY and CDR2 is SVGAGI (reference sequence). The CDR3 DNA reads as TGTGCCAGCAGTTACTCTGGAGGACAGACCTCCTACGAGCAGTACTTC. Amino acids: CASSYSGGQTSYEQYF.

This chain uses TRBV28 with TRBJ1-6; 9 bases are shared with TRBD1. The CDR3 covers 14 residues. The J segment lost 10 bases and the V segment lost 5 bases, leaving 6 bases of the junction unmatched. CDR1 and CDR2 (germline): MDHEN, SYDVKM. The CDR3, as DNA: TGTGCCAGCAGTAGACAGGGGGACCGGTCACCCCTCCACTTT. This codes for CASSRQGDRSPLHF.

The gene calls are TRBV28 and TRBJ2-3; tentatively, D is TRBD1 (6 bases). This CDR3 spans 13 amino acids. V was cut by 2 bases and J by 4 bases, with 7 bases left in between. The germline V gene has CDR1 MDHEN and CDR2 SYDVKM. The chain's CDR3 is CASSLTGPDTQYF. CDR3 nucleotides: TGTGCCAGCAGTTTAACAGGGCCAGATACGCAGTATTTT.

A few counts support this clone. CDR3 DNA: TGTGCCAGCTCCGGGACAGCTTCCTACGAGCAGTACTTC. It translates to CASSGTASYEQYF. The rearrangement links TRBV18 to TRBJ2-7, with 7 bases that match TRBD1. CDR3 size: 13 residues. The V gene end was trimmed by 6 bases and the J gene end by 1 base; junction bases not matched to a gene: 3. The germline V gene has CDR1 KGHSH and CDR2 LQKENI. The full variable domain, rest sourced from reference TRBV18 and TRBJ2-7, is NAGVMQNPRHLVRRRGQEARLRCSPMKGHSHVYWYRQLPEEGLKFMVYLQKENIIDESGMPKERFSAEFPKEGPSILRIQQVVRGDSAAYFCASSGTASYEQYFGPGTRLTVT.

V and J are TRBV14 and TRBJ2-2; D might be TRBD2 (5 bases). The CDR3 totals 21 residues. The V gene's germline CDR1 is SGHDN and CDR2 FVKESK. V was shortened by 4 bases and J by 0 bases, with 27 bases between the two germline ends. This CDR3 is CASSLLIDPFSAPTNTGELFF. In DNA, the CDR3 is TGTGCCAGCAGCCTCCTCATTGATCCCTTTAGCGCCCCCACGAACACCGGGGAGCTGTTTTTT.

The chain joins TRBV6-6 to TRBJ2-1; maybe TRBD2 (6 bases). Between the trimmed V and J ends, which lost 9 bases and 3 bases, there was a span of 15 bases. Per the germline V gene, CDR1 is MNHNY and CDR2 is SVGAGI (reference sequence). The CDR3 contains 14 residues. The CDR3 nucleotides read TGTGCCAGTAAACGGTTCGGGAGCTACAATGAGCAGTTCTTC. Encoded protein: CASKRFGSYNEQFF.

The V call is TRBV9, the J call TRBJ2-7, with D possibly matching TRBD1 (6 bases). With 0 bases removed from V and 2 bases from J, the gap between germline ends came to 9 bases. This CDR3 spans 14 amino acids. The V gene's germline CDR1 is SGDLS and CDR2 YYNGEE. The chain's CDR3 is CASSVGRGPYEQYF. In DNA, the CDR3 is TGTGCCAGCAGCGTAGGCAGGGGACCCTACGAGCAGTACTTC.

The J gene is TRBJ2-6, the V gene TRBV19, with TRBD1 matching 9 bases. Germline values: CDR1 LNHDA, CDR2 SQIVND (reference sequence). The CDR3 is 18 amino acids. The V segment lost 5 bases and the J segment 2 bases; nucleotides outside the gene matches: 10. In nucleotides, the CDR3 is TGTGCCAGTAGTCAACTTACAGGGGGCCGGACTGGGGCCAACGTCCTGACTTTC. Amino acid sequence: CASSQLTGGRTGANVLTF.

This clone came up a few times. The V and J genes are TRBV4-1 and TRBJ1-4; 7 bases line up with TRBD1. The V and J ends lost 2 bases and 5 bases, in that order; junction bases with no gene match: 8. The CDR3 totals 16 residues. Germline V CDR1 and CDR2: MGHRA, YSYEKL. CDR3 sequence: CASSQPRDRLNEKLFF. The CDR3 DNA is TGCGCCAGCAGCCAACCCCGGGACAGACTAAATGAAAAACTGTTTTTT.

This clone was picked up one time. The chain carries TRBV7-2 and TRBJ2-1; 11 bases line up with TRBD2. Germline assignment: CDR1 SGHTA and CDR2 FQGNSA. The trim removed 1 base at V and 12 bases at J, leaving 8 bases unmatched. The CDR3 sequence is 15 residues long. CDR3 nucleotides: TGTGCCAGCAGCTTAGGTTCGGGGACTAGCGGTTCGCAGTTCTTC. Its translation: CASSLGSGTSGSQFF.

J is TRBJ2-1 and V is TRBV5-1, with D possibly being TRBD1 (5 bases). The CDR3 is 16 residues long. The ends were cut back, 7 bases at V and 1 base at J, with 18 bases in the middle. CDR1 is SGHRS, CDR2 YFSETQ, per germline. The CDR3 DNA is TGCGCCAGCCGGCTTGTAGGGGTTGGGTCCTACAATGAGCAGTTCTTC. Translated: CASRLVGVGSYNEQFF.

This chain links TRBV2 with TRBJ1-2; unclear D gene. Germline assignment: CDR1 SNHLY and CDR2 FYNNEI. This CDR3 is 13 amino acids long. With 4 bases removed from V and 6 bases from J, the gap between germline ends came to 12 bases. The chain's CDR3 is CASSGYGFNGYTF. The CDR3 DNA reads as TGTGCCAGCAGTGGTTACGGGTTTAATGGCTACACCTTC. The full variable domain, with the rest looked up from reference TRBV2 and TRBJ1-2, is EPEVTQTPSHQVTQMGQEVILRCVPISNHLYFYWYRQILGQKVEFLVSFYNNEISEKSEIFDDQFSVERPDGSNFTLKIRSTKLEDSAMYFCASSGYGFNGYTFGSGTRLTVV.

V and J are TRBV19 and TRBJ2-1; D is undetermined. The ends were cut back, 8 bases at V and 2 bases at J, with 13 bases in the middle. CDR1 and CDR2 (germline): LNHDA, SQIVND (reference sequence). The CDR3 contains 14 residues. CDR3: CASGKTFTYNEQFF. The CDR3 DNA is TGTGCCAGTGGAAAGACATTCACCTACAATGAGCAGTTCTTC.

The J gene is TRBJ1-1, the V gene TRBV2, with D unclear. Between the trimmed V and J ends, which lost 7 bases and 5 bases, there was a span of 11 bases. Germline lookup yields CDR1 SNHLY and CDR2 FYNNEI. The CDR3 totals 12 residues. The CDR3 DNA is TGTGCCAGCACTCAGGTCGGTACTGAAGCTTTCTTT. It translates to CASTQVGTEAFF.

This clone appeared once. The chain combines TRBV14 with TRBJ1-2; D uncertain. Germline assignment: CDR1 SGHDN and CDR2 FVKESK. The CDR3 length is 15 residues. V was clipped by 1 base and J by 2 bases, with 11 bases between them. CDR3: CASSQGRLTNYGYTF. The CDR3 DNA reads as TGTGCCAGCAGCCAAGGAAGACTGACGAACTATGGCTACACCTTC.

The chain employs TRBV30 and TRBJ2-1; maybe TRBD2 (5 bases). The germline V and J ends were trimmed by 4 bases and 5 bases, with 15 bases remaining between them. This CDR3 has 14 residues. Germline V gene sequence: CDR1 GTSNPN, CDR2 SVGIG (reference sequence). The CDR3 is CAWNRAVTHNEQFF. The CDR3 DNA sequence: TGTGCCTGGAATAGAGCGGTAACGCACAATGAGCAGTTCTTC.

The chain carries TRBV10-3 and TRBJ2-1; D uncertain. Germline-derived CDR1 and CDR2 are ENHRY and SYGVKD. CDR3 length: 12 amino acids. The V gene lost 3 bases and the J gene lost 12 bases, with 12 bases spanning the gap. The CDR3 DNA follows: TGTGCCATCAGTGACCAAGAGTCAGGGCAGTTCTTC. Translated, it gives CAISDQESGQFF.

The V gene is TRBV28, the J gene TRBJ2-2, with TRBD1 as a possible D gene (6 bases). The CDR3 has 16 amino acids. V was pared by 3 bases and J by 7 bases, with 18 bases between. The germline V gene encodes CDR1 MDHEN and CDR2 SYDVKM. CDR3 sequence reads: CASSLSMGQGFGELFF. CDR3 nucleotides: TGTGCCAGCAGTTTGAGTATGGGCCAGGGGTTCGGGGAGCTGTTTTTT.

The table lists this clone with a few counts. This chain uses TRBV6-1 with TRBJ1-2; TRBD1 matches at 7 bases. V gave up 6 bases and J gave up 8 bases; unmatched junction bases: 9. The germline CDR1 and CDR2 sequences are MNHNS and SASEGT. The CDR3 length is 13 residues. The chain's CDR3 is CASRERTGRGYTF. The CDR3 nucleotides read TGTGCCAGCAGGGAGAGGACAGGTCGCGGCTACACCTTC.

The rearrangement uses TRBV9 and TRBJ1-1; D not resolved. Deletions cut 6 bases from V and 5 bases from J, with 20 bases between. The length of the CDR3 is 15 residues. Germline values: CDR1 SGDLS, CDR2 YYNGEE. The CDR3 is CASNRVASETTEAFF. The CDR3 bases are TGTGCCAGCAACCGCGTGGCAAGTGAGACAACTGAAGCTTTCTTT.

The chain recombines TRBV4-1 with TRBJ2-7, with D perhaps TRBD2 (5 bases). Germline CDR1 and CDR2: MGHRA and YSYEKL. The CDR3 totals 13 residues. V gave up 2 bases and J gave up 3 bases, with 8 bases separating them. Here the CDR3 reads CASSQIEGYEQYF. For the CDR3, the DNA is TGCGCCAGCAGCCAAATCGAGGGCTACGAGCAGTACTTC.

V usage is TRBV5-1 and J usage is TRBJ2-7; 12 bases agree with TRBD1. The V and J ends lost 0 bases and 7 bases, in that order; junction bases with no gene match: 5. CDR1 SGHRS and CDR2 YFSETQ come from the germline V gene. The CDR3 covers 15 residues. The CDR3 DNA sequence: TGCGCCAGCAGCTTGGTGGGACAGGGGGCGGAAGAGCAGTACTTC. Translation gives CASSLVGQGAEEQYF. The full variable domain, its missing parts supplied by reference TRBV5-1 and TRBJ2-7, is KAGVTQTPRYLIKTRGQQVTLSCSPISGHRSVSWYQQTPGQGLQFLFEYFSETQRNKGNFPGRFSGRQFSNSRSEMNVSTLELGDSALYLCASSLVGQGAEEQYFGPGTRLTVT.

This clone is medium-sized. This chain links TRBV4-2 with TRBJ1-5; TRBD1 aligns across 8 bases. Trimming removed 1 base from V and 7 bases from J; junction bases left unmatched: 6. The CDR3 contains 15 residues. Germline V gives CDR1 LGHNA, CDR2 YNFKEQ. The DNA for the CDR3 is TGTGCCAGCAGCCAAGTTGACAGGGGAGGACAGCCCCAGCATTTT. Its protein product is CASSQVDRGGQPQHF.

V and J are TRBV4-2 and TRBJ2-5, with 12 bases aligning to TRBD2. The CDR3 runs 16 residues. In germline, CDR1 is LGHNA, CDR2 YNFKEQ. V lost 0 bases to trimming and J lost 5 bases; unmatched junction nucleotides: 4. CDR3 bases: TGTGCCAGCAGCCAAGACCTAGCGGGGGGGTTTGAGACCCAGTACTTC. Protein sequence: CASSQDLAGGFETQYF.

This clone was detected a few times. The rearrangement links TRBV2 to TRBJ2-3; possible D gene TRBD2, 6 bases. Germline CDR1 SNHLY, CDR2 FYNNEI. The CDR3 runs to 18 residues. Trimming stripped 0 bases from V and 4 bases from J, with 20 bases between. The CDR3 protein is CASSEASLLAQFADTQYF. In DNA form, the CDR3 reads TGTGCCAGCAGTGAAGCGTCACTACTAGCTCAGTTCGCAGATACGCAGTATTTT.

V is TRBV2 and J is TRBJ1-6; 8 nucleotides line up with TRBD1. V gave up 7 bases and J gave up 9 bases; unmatched junction bases: 8. Germline values: CDR1 SNHLY, CDR2 FYNNEI. The CDR3 is 14 amino acids. CDR3 DNA: TGTGCCAGCATTACGGACAGGGACGGTTCACCCCTCCACTTT. The encoded protein is CASITDRDGSPLHF.